The TCR beta chain under discussion was sequenced for a study of identical twins. Overall study findings and caveats: Out-of-frame sharing of TCR alpha in monozygotic twins was underestimated by models.

TCRdb reprocessed the 5' RACE reads via MiXCR and lists one record per CDR3 protein. The table lists some 600,000 distinct CDR3 sequences, around 7.4% of them singletons. V was shortened by 0 bases and J by 5 bases, with 12 bases between the two germline ends. CDR1 SGDLS and CDR2 YYNGEE come from the germline V gene. The CDR3 runs 14 residues. This clonotype has ten or more counts. No antigen is known for it. These same data were also listed under a study on yellow fever vaccine responses in identical twins.

Sequenced material: PBMCs. V is TRBV9 and J is TRBJ2-7, with a tentative D call TRBD2 (5 bases). The clonotype comes from a woman younger than 30 in good health. In DNA, the CDR3 is TGTGCCAGCAGCGTAGCCGGGATTCGGGACGAGCAGTACTTC. This encodes CASSVAGIRDEQYF.